One and the same sample provided the 24 T cell receptor beta chains below, sequenced in a study of coeliac disease. Generated by immunoSEQ multiplex PCR, the TCRdb table keeps only in-frame clones and is missing some. The sample includes thousands of clones, 72% seen only once; the top ten take 6.3%. Source material: lymphocytes from the gut lamina propria. All receptors come from a man aged 18 to 35 with celiac disease on a gluten-free diet.

This clone turned up a few times. The chain has TRBV5-6 and TRBJ1-2; D not resolved. CDR1 and CDR2 (germline): SGHDT, YYEEEE. This CDR3 spans 13 amino acids. The V end lost 0 bases, the J end lost 4 bases, and 7 bases lay between the germline ends. The CDR3 DNA follows: TGTGCCAGCAGCTTGGTTGGCTCCTATGGCTACACCTTC. This encodes CASSLVGSYGYTF. Based on the CDR3 plus reference TRBV5-6 and TRBJ1-2, the full variable domain is DAGVTQSPTHLIKTRGQQVTLRCSPKSGHDTVSWYQQALGQGPQFIFQYYEEEERQRGNFPDRFSGHQFPNYSSELNVNALLLGDSALYLCASSLVGSYGYTFGSGTRLTVV.

The chain employs TRBV28 and TRBJ1-3, with D possibly matching TRBD1 (5 bases). V was shortened by 8 bases and J by 8 bases, with 22 bases between the two germline ends. CDR3 size: 15 residues. Germline loops: CDR1 MDHEN, CDR2 SYDVKM. The CDR3, as DNA: TGTGCCAGCTCCTCCTTTGGACGGGCGACAGACACCATATATTTT. Protein sequence: CASSSFGRATDTIYF.

This clone turned up a few times. The gene calls are TRBV5-6 and TRBJ2-1; a weak D match, TRBD1 (5 bases). Trimming removed 2 bases from V and 2 bases from J, with 17 bases in between. The CDR3 runs 17 residues. Germline V lookup: CDR1 SGHDT, CDR2 YYEEEE. CDR3 amino acids: CASSFEQGGATYNEQFF. The CDR3, as DNA: TGTGCCAGCAGCTTTGAGCAGGGTGGTGCTACCTACAATGAGCAGTTCTTC.

The rearrangement joins TRBV7-2 to TRBJ2-1; D is perhaps TRBD2 (5 bases). The CDR3 length is 15 residues. The germline V gene has CDR1 SGHTA and CDR2 FQGNSA. Deletions cut 4 bases from V and 1 base from J, with 11 bases between. This chain's CDR3 is CASSSDWTSYNEQFF. CDR3 sequence (DNA): TGTGCCAGCAGCTCGGACTGGACGTCCTACAATGAGCAGTTCTTC.

This clone was counted a few times. The V and J genes are TRBV11-2 and TRBJ1-3, with a weak D call TRBD1 (5 bases). Germline V gene lookup returns CDR1 SGHAT and CDR2 FQNNGV. The CDR3 runs to 15 residues. V was trimmed by 1 base and J by 4 bases, leaving 11 bases between them. CDR3 sequence (DNA): TGTGCCAGCAGCTTAGTGGATGGGGCAGGAAACACCATATATTTT. It encodes CASSLVDGAGNTIYF.

The chain couples TRBV5-6 to TRBJ1-3; unclear D gene. Per the germline V gene, CDR1 is SGHDT and CDR2 is YYEEEE. V lost 2 bases to trimming and J lost 4 bases, with 7 bases between them. The CDR3 extends over 13 amino acids. The CDR3 protein is CASSFTDGNTIYF. CDR3 sequence (DNA): TGTGCCAGCAGCTTTACAGACGGAAACACCATATATTTT.

The chain is built from TRBV6-5 and TRBJ2-6, with a possible D match to TRBD2 (5 bases). V lost 5 bases to trimming and J lost 0 bases, with 8 bases between them. The CDR3 consists of 15 residues. The germline gives CDR1 MNHEY, CDR2 SVGAGI. The CDR3 DNA reads as TGTGCCAGCAGTATTAGCGACTCTGGGGCCAACGTCCTGACTTTC. It specifies CASSISDSGANVLTF.

V and J are TRBV28 and TRBJ2-6, with D tentatively TRBD1 (6 bases). V lost 3 bases, J lost 0 bases, and 12 bases lay in between. CDR1 is MDHEN and CDR2 is SYDVKM in the germline V gene. There are 17 residues in the CDR3. The DNA of the CDR3 is TGTGCCAGCAGTTTGGACAGTGTGTCCTCTGGGGCCAACGTCCTGACTTTC. Protein: CASSLDSVSSGANVLTF.

The CDR3 nucleotides read TGCGCCAGCAGGGCCTCTTTGCGGGGAGATACGCAGTATTTT. Amino acids: CASRASLRGDTQYF. The chain combines TRBV10-2 with TRBJ2-3, with D possibly matching TRBD2 (6 bases). Trimming stripped 6 bases from V and 5 bases from J, with 15 bases between. Germline CDR1 reads WSHSY; CDR2 reads SAAADI. The CDR3 sequence is 14 residues long.

This clone appeared a few times. The chain joins TRBV10-3 to TRBJ1-1; no definite D call. The CDR3 is 13 residues long. The V end lost 8 bases, the J end lost 3 bases, and 13 bases lay between the germline ends. The V gene's germline CDR1 is ENHRY and CDR2 SYGVKD. Here the CDR3 DNA reads TGTGCCATCGCGGGAGGGTCTCACACTGAAGCTTTCTTT. As protein: CAIAGGSHTEAFF.

The rearrangement links TRBV6-1 to TRBJ2-1; 9 bases map to TRBD2. With 2 bases clipped from V and 9 bases from J, the junction kept 8 bases outside the gene matches. CDR3 size: 15 residues. Germline V lookup: CDR1 MNHNS, CDR2 SASEGT. CDR3 residues: CASSELRGGLTEQFF. Here the CDR3 DNA reads TGTGCCAGCAGTGAATTGCGGGGGGGCCTTACTGAGCAGTTCTTC.

The rearrangement uses TRBV9 and TRBJ2-3, with a possible D match to TRBD2 (6 bases). Germline V gene sequence: CDR1 SGDLS, CDR2 YYNGEE. V shed 4 bases and J shed 5 bases, with 11 bases lying between them. The CDR3 is made up of 13 amino acids. The CDR3 loop reads CASSPRGGDTQYF. CDR3 sequence (DNA): TGTGCCAGCAGCCCCCGGGGAGGAGATACGCAGTATTTT. Using reference TRBV9 and TRBJ2-3 for the parts outside the CDR3, the full variable domain is DSGVTQTPKHLITATGQRVTLRCSPRSGDLSVYWYQQSLDQGLQFLIQYYNGEERAKGNILERFSAQQFPDLHSELNLSSLELGDSALYFCASSPRGGDTQYFGPGTRLTVL.

This clone is a singleton in its sample. This rearrangement joins TRBV2 to TRBJ1-5; D is possibly TRBD1 (6 bases). CDR3 length equals 15 residues. From germline, CDR1 is SNHLY and CDR2 FYNNEI. V was pared by 7 bases and J by 1 base, with 14 bases between. The CDR3 DNA sequence: TGTGCCAGCAAGGCAGGGGATACAAGCAATCAGCCCCAGCATTTT. Translating it yields CASKAGDTSNQPQHF.

The chain recombines TRBV2 with TRBJ1-1; 7 bases fit TRBD1. The V gene's germline CDR1 is SNHLY and CDR2 FYNNEI. V lost 3 bases, J lost 0 bases, and 1 base stayed unmatched. The CDR3 runs to 14 residues. The CDR3 DNA reads TGTGCCAGCAGTGATACAGGGGTGAACACTGAAGCTTTCTTT. Translating it yields CASSDTGVNTEAFF.

This clone occurred a few times. The chain joins TRBV9 to TRBJ1-2; 7 positions match TRBD1. The CDR3 runs to 15 residues. V dropped 4 bases and J dropped 4; count of bases not matched to a gene: 10. Germline V gives CDR1 SGDLS, CDR2 YYNGEE. CDR3 nucleotides: TGTGCCAGCAGCCAACACGGTTCAGGGGGCTATGGCTACACCTTC. Translated, it gives CASSQHGSGGYGYTF.

The chain has TRBV7-2 and TRBJ1-2; TRBD1 aligns across 8 bases. This CDR3 has 17 amino acids. Looked up from germline, CDR1 is SGHTA and CDR2 is FQGNSA. The V and J ends lost 5 bases and 1 base, in that order; junction bases with no gene match: 12. The CDR3: CASSRGQGLPNNYGYTF. The DNA of the CDR3 is TGTGCCAGCAGCCGCGGACAGGGCCTCCCCAATAACTATGGCTACACCTTC.

This sequence joins TRBV9 and TRBJ2-3; 9 positions agree with TRBD2. Trimming cost V 3 bases and J 6 bases; bases outside gene matches: 11. The germline V gene has CDR1 SGDLS and CDR2 YYNGEE. The CDR3 runs 16 residues. CDR3 protein: CASSGLSGGPFDTQYF. CDR3 coding DNA: TGTGCCAGCAGCGGGCTCAGCGGGGGGCCGTTTGATACGCAGTATTTT.

The gene calls are TRBV7-2 and TRBJ2-2; D unclear. V shed 4 bases and J shed 4 bases, with 4 bases lying between them. The CDR3 is 12 residues long. Germline V gene sequence: CDR1 SGHTA, CDR2 FQGNSA. CDR3 sequence: CASSYLTGELFF. The DNA of the CDR3 is TGTGCCAGCAGCTATCTCACCGGGGAGCTGTTTTTT.

This clone has a handful of counts. The chain uses TRBV7-9 and TRBJ1-3; no definite D call. Looked up from germline, CDR1 is SEHNR and CDR2 is FQNEAQ (reference sequence). Trimming stripped 5 bases from V and 1 base from J, with 3 bases between. The CDR3 has 12 amino acids. CDR3: CASSPSGNTIYF. In nucleotides, the CDR3 is TGTGCCAGCAGCCCTTCTGGAAACACCATATATTTT. The full variable domain, its missing parts supplied by reference TRBV7-9 and TRBJ1-3, is DTGVSQNPRHKITKRGQNVTFRCDPISEHNRLYWYRQTLGQGPEFLTYFQNEAQLEKSRLLSDRFSAERPKGSFSTLEIQRTEQGDSAMYLCASSPSGNTIYFGEGSWLTVV.

This chain joins TRBV27 and TRBJ2-5; D possibly corresponds to TRBD1 (6 bases). V was pared by 6 bases and J by 0 bases, with 14 bases between. This CDR3 comprises 15 residues. Germline V gene lookup returns CDR1 MNHEY and CDR2 SMNVEV (reference sequence). CDR3 in amino acids: CASSPTGHNQETQYF. DNA of the CDR3: TGTGCCAGCAGCCCGACAGGCCACAACCAAGAGACCCAGTACTTC.

This clone was detected only a few times. The chain links TRBV21-1 to TRBJ1-1. TRBV21-1 is termed a pseudogene. The CDR3 contains 12 residues. The CDR3 region has the DNA TGTGCCAGCAGTCATGATGCCGGTGAAGCTTTCTTT. Translation: CASSHDAGEAFF.

This chain joins TRBV7-6 and TRBJ2-5, with TRBD2 identical over 9 bases. Germline CDR1 is SGHVS and CDR2 is FNYEAQ. The CDR3 totals 15 residues. Trimming removed 3 bases from V and 5 bases from J; junction bases left unmatched: 7. The CDR3 spells CASSFPGTSSETQYF. The CDR3 DNA reads TGTGCCAGCAGCTTCCCCGGGACTAGCTCCGAGACCCAGTACTTC.

The gene calls are TRBV2 and TRBJ1-2, with D possibly TRBD1 on 6 matching bases. The CDR3 totals 13 residues. The germline V gene encodes CDR1 SNHLY and CDR2 FYNNEI. V was clipped by 5 bases and J by 7 bases, with 14 bases between them. The DNA for the CDR3 is TGTGCCAGCAGTTCCCGACAGGTTTTTGGCTACACCTTC. Amino acids: CASSSRQVFGYTF.

This chain uses TRBV11-2 with TRBJ2-3; 9 nucleotides agree with TRBD1. Trimming at V came to 0 bases and at J to 4 bases, leaving 5 bases not matched to a gene. The CDR3 runs 16 residues. The germline V gene encodes CDR1 SGHAT and CDR2 FQNNGV. The DNA of the CDR3 is TGTGCCAGCAGCTTAGAATCACAGGGGGCGTCAGATACGCAGTATTTT. It codes for CASSLESQGASDTQYF.